This TCR beta chain was captured in a study of graft-versus-host responses after intestinal transplantation. Looking at the study overall: Among the recipients, transplants were multivisceral, liver-intestinal, or isolated intestinal.

CDR1 is SNHLY, CDR2 FYNNEI, per germline. CDR3 size: 11 residues. A remark on this clone: One end of the junction fails to match germline, which may point to a read error.

Only in-frame clones appear in the TCRdb table, and some are missing; sequencing was by immunoSEQ multiplex PCR. Of about 40,000 clones in the sample, about 90% were seen once. The receptor comes from a human patient who received an intestinal transplant, so some T cells may come from the graft donor. The chain combines TRBV2 with TRBJ2-4; either TRBD1 or TRBD2 may fit D (5 bases each). Sequencing used PBMCs, obtained about 310 days after intestinal transplant. The CDR3 sequence is CASGGDGNFDF. CDR3 nucleotide sequence: TGTGCCAGCGGGGGTGACGGAAACTTTGACTTC.